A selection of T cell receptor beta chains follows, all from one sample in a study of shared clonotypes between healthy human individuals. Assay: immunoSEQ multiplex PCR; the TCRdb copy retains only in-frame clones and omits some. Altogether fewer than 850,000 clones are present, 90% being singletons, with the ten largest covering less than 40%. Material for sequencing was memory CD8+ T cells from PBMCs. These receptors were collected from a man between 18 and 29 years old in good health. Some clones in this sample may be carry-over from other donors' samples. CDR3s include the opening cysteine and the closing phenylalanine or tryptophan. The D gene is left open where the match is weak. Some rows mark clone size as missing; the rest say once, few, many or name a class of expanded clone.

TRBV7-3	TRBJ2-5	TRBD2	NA	CASSLGLAELETQYF	TGTGCCAGCAGCTTGGGACTAGCGGAGTTAGAGACCCAGTACTTC
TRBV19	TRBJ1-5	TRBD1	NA	CASSIITGGQGQPQHF	TGTGCCAGTAGCATTATAACAGGGGGCCAAGGTCAGCCCCAGCATTTT
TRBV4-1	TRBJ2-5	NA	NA	CASSQENQETQYF	TGCGCCAGCAGCCAAGAGAACCAAGAGACCCAGTACTTC
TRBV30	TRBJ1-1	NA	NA	CAWSVGGGTEAFF	TGTGCCTGGAGTGTAGGGGGAGGCACTGAAGCTTTCTTT
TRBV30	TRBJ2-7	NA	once	CAWSVVTVARIYEQYF	TGTGCCTGGAGTGTGGTAACAGTAGCCAGGATCTACGAGCAGTACTTC
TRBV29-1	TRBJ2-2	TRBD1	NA	CSVENGGQGDTGELFF	TGCAGCGTTGAAAACGGAGGACAGGGCGACACCGGGGAGCTGTTTTTT
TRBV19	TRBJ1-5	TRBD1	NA	CASRTGALSNQPQHF	TGTGCCAGTAGAACAGGGGCACTTAGCAATCAGCCCCAGCATTTT
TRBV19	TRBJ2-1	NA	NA	CASKAAGLHEQFF	TGTGCCAGTAAAGCAGCAGGGCTCCATGAGCAGTTCTTC
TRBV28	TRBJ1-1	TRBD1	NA	CASSPPRQGARITEAFF	TGTGCCAGCAGTCCACCAAGACAGGGGGCGCGAATCACTGAAGCTTTCTTT
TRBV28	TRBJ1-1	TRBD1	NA	CASSPGGENTEAFF	TGTGCCAGCAGCCCAGGGGGGGAAAACACTGAAGCTTTCTTT
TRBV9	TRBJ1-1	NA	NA	CASSVQQGSNTEAFF	TGTGCCAGCAGCGTTCAACAGGGTTCGAACACTGAAGCTTTCTTT
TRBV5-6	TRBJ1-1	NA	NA	CASSSGDTEAFF	TGTGCCAGCAGCTCAGGGGATACTGAAGCTTTCTTT
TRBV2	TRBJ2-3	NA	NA	CASSEAIGASTDTQYF	TGTGCCAGCAGTGAAGCTATCGGGGCTAGCACAGATACGCAGTATTTT
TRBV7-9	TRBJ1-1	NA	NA	CASSSRQVYSTEAFF	TGTGCCAGCAGCTCCCGACAGGTATATAGCACTGAAGCTTTCTTT
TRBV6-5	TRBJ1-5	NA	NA	CASRLVFNQPQHF	TGTGCCAGCAGATTAGTTTTCAATCAGCCCCAGCATTTT
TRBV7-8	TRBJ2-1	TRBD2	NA	CASSAQIAGANYNEQFF	TGTGCCAGCAGCGCACAAATAGCGGGAGCTAACTACAATGAGCAGTTCTTC
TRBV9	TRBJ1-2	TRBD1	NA	CASSISTGQGFDYGYTF	TGTGCCAGCAGCATCTCAACGGGACAGGGCTTTGATTATGGCTACACCTTC
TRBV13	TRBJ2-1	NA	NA	CASSGGIGSYNEQFF	TGTGCCAGCAGCGGGGGAATAGGGTCCTACAATGAGCAGTTCTTC
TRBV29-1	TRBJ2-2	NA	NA	CSVVVGAGELFF	TGCAGCGTTGTCGTGGGGGCCGGGGAGCTGTTTTTT
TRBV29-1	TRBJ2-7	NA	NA	CSVHGSGIADERYEQYF	TGCAGCGTTCATGGGTCGGGCATAGCGGACGAGAGATACGAGCAGTACTTC
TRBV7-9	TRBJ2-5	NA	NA	CASSKLWDGEETQYF	TGTGCCAGCAGCAAACTGTGGGACGGTGAAGAGACCCAGTACTTC
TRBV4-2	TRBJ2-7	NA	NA	CASSPTVRAPSDF	TGTGCCAGCAGCCCCACAGTAAGGGCACCCTCGGACTTC
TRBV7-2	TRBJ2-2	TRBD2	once	CASSLRPGLAGPAGELFF	TGTGCCAGCAGCTTACGCCCAGGACTAGCGGGACCGGCCGGGGAGCTGTTTTTT